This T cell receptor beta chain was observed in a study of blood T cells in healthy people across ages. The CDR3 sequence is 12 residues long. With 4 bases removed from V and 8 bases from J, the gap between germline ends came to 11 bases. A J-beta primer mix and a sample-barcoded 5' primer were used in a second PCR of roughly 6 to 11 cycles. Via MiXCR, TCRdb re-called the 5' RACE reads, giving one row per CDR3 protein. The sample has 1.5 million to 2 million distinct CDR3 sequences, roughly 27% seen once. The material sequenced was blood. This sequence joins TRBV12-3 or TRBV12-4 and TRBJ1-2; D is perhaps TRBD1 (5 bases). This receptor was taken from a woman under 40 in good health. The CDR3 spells CASSWDVGGYTF. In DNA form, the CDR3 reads TGTGCCAGCAGTTGGGACGTTGGCGGCTACACCTTC.